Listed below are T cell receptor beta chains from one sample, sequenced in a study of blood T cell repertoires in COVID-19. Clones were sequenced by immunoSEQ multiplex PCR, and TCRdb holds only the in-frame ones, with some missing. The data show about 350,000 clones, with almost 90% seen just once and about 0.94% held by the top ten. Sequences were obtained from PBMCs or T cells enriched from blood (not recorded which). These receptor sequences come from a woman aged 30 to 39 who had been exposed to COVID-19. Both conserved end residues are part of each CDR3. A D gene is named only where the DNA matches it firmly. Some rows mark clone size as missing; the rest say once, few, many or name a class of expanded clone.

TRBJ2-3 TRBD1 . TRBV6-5 TGTGCCAGCAGCGACAGGGGGCGCGAGGCAGATACGCAGTATTTT CASSDRGREADTQYF
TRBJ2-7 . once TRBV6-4 TGTGCCAGCAGTGACCGGTCTAGCGAAACCTACGAGCAGTACTTC CASSDRSSETYEQYF
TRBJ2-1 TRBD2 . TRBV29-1 TGCTGGAGGAGTGATCAATCGGGCGGGAGAGTCTACAATGAGCAGTTCTTC CWRSDQSGGRVYNEQFF
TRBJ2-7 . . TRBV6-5 TGTGCCAGCAGTCGGACAGAGGTCGACGAGCAGTACTTC CASSRTEVDEQYF
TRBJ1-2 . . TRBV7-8 TGTGCCAGCAGCTTAGCGGGGGGGGTAAGAAGCTATGGCTACACCTTC CASSLAGGVRSYGYTF
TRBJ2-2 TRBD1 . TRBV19 TGTGCCAGTAGTATAAGGCAGGGGGCTGGCGGGGAGCTGTTTTTT CASSIRQGAGGELFF
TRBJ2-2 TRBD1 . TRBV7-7 TGTGCCAGCAGCTTATCGATGGGACAGGGGAACACCGGGGAGCTGTTTTTT CASSLSMGQGNTGELFF
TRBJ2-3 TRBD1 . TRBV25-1 TGTGCCAGCACCCAAAAAGAGGGGGCCATAAGCACAGATACGCAGTATTTT CASTQKEGAISTDTQYF
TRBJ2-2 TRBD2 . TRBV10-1 TGCGCCAGCAGCAGGACTAGCGGGACTAACACCGGGGAGCTGTTTTTT CASSRTSGTNTGELFF
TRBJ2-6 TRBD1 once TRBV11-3 TGTGCCAGCAGCTTAGATAGAAGGGGGACAGGGAGCTCTGGGGCCAACGTCCTGACTTTC CASSLDRRGTGSSGANVLTF
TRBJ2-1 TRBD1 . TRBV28 TGTGCCAGCTATACAGGGGGCTCCTACAATGAGCAGTTCTTC CASYTGGSYNEQFF
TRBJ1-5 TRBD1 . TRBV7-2 TGTGCCAGCAGCTTAGGTGGACAGGGCAATCAGCCCCAGCATTTT CASSLGGQGNQPQHF
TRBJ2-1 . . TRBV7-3 TGTGCCAGCAGCACCCCCGGCGTCGAGGGGGTTAACGATGAGCAGTTCTTC CASSTPGVEGVNDEQFF
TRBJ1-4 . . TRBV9 TGTGCCAGCAGCACCGGACAGATAAATTATGAAAAACTGTTTTTT CASSTGQINYEKLFF
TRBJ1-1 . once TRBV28 TGTGCCAGCAGTTTATCTATCGGCAGGGGCACTGAAGCTTTCTTT CASSLSIGRGTEAFF
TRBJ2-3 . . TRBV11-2 TGTGCCAGCAGCACCCTCGGTGCTGCCACAGATACGCAGTATTTT CASSTLGAATDTQYF
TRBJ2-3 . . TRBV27 TGTGCCAGCAGTCTCTCCATAGGGGGGGGCCCAGATACGCAGTATTTT CASSLSIGGGPDTQYF
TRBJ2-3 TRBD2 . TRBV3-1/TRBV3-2 TGTGCCAGCAGCCACGGCGGGAGGCCCTACACAGATACGCAGTATTTT CASSHGGRPYTDTQYF
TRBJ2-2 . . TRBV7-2 TGTGCCAGCAGATATAGCGACGGGAGTCCCGGGGAGCTGTTTTTT CASRYSDGSPGELFF
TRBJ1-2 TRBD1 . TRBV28 TGTGCCAGCAGTTCCGGGACAGGCGCTTTTGGCTACACCTTC CASSSGTGAFGYTF
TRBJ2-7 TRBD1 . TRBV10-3 TGTGCCATCGACAGGGAGAATGGCTACGAGCAGTACTTC CAIDRENGYEQYF